Below, 26 T cell receptor beta chains from the same sample are listed, as sequenced in a study of memory CD4+ T cells and cytomegalovirus serostatus (dated by TCRdb to between 2019 and 2020). Single viable CD3+CD4+CD8-CD45RO+ cells were sorted as memory CD4+ T cells on a FACSAria II. The library came from the immunoSEQ multiplex PCR assay. TCRdb provides this immuneACCESS table in a form limited to in-frame rearrangements. Some clones are lacking; in checked studies, under half of them reflect an unresolved V gene, and why the rest are absent is not known. This sample has about 60,000 clones in its table, and under 80% of those were observed once. 0.82% of the sample goes to the ten largest clones. The specimen was memory CD4+ T cells from blood. The source is an adult in good health and CMV-seronegative.

This chain links TRBV10-2 with TRBJ2-3, with D possibly TRBD2 on 6 matching bases. V was shortened by 7 bases and J by 0 bases, with 14 bases between the two germline ends. The CDR3 covers 15 residues. Looked up from germline, CDR1 is WSHSY and CDR2 is SAAADI. DNA for the CDR3: TGCGCCAGCACCGACCACGGGACTAGCACAGATACGCAGTATTTT. It specifies CASTDHGTSTDTQYF.

J is TRBJ2-3 and V is TRBV5-8, with 11 bases matching TRBD2. Germline-derived CDR1 and CDR2 are SGHTS and YDEGEE. The length of the CDR3 is 17 residues. The ends lost 5 bases at V and 0 bases at J; junction bases unmatched: 8. CDR3 region: CASRIGTSGYSTDTQYF. In DNA, the CDR3 is TGTGCCAGCAGGATAGGGACTAGCGGCTATAGCACAGATACGCAGTATTTT.

The chain carries TRBV28 and TRBJ2-7; 9 bases align to TRBD1. From germline, CDR1 is MDHEN and CDR2 SYDVKM. This CDR3 contains 13 residues. With 8 bases clipped from V and 4 bases from J, the junction kept 6 bases outside the gene matches. CDR3 loop: CASGTGRGYEQYF. The CDR3 nucleotides read TGTGCCAGCGGGACAGGGCGTGGGTACGAGCAGTACTTC.

The chain has TRBV15 and TRBJ2-1, with 10 bases identical to TRBD2. Unmatched junction bases numbered 16, after V lost 5 bases and J lost 12 bases. The germline V gene has CDR1 LNHNV and CDR2 YYDKDF (reference sequence). The CDR3 is made up of 16 amino acids. The CDR3 sequence is CATSPSGRATGTGQFF. Written as DNA, the CDR3 is TGTGCCACCAGCCCAAGCGGGAGGGCCACCGGGACGGGGCAGTTCTTC.

This clone was picked up a small number of times. The chain has TRBV29-1 and TRBJ2-1, with unresolved D. The CDR3 totals 13 residues. Germline lookup yields CDR1 SQVTM and CDR2 ANQGSEA. Trimming left V 7 bases short and J 2 bases short, with 12 bases between. CDR3 loop: CSGVTGAYNEQFF. CDR3 bases: TGCAGCGGGGTGACTGGAGCCTACAATGAGCAGTTCTTC.

Worth noting for this clone: At one of its ends the junction is not consistent with the germline gene, which may arise from a read error. The sample has other DNA sequences that encode this CDR3 too. V is TRBV30 and J is TRBJ1-4; 10 nucleotides line up with TRBD1. The CDR3 loop spans 12 amino acids. Germline assignment: CDR1 GTSNPN and CDR2 SVGIG (reference sequence). This chain's CDR3 is CAWRPRQGAAFF. In DNA form, the CDR3 reads TGCGCCTGGAGACCCCGACAGGGGGCGGCGTTTTTT.

The chain employs TRBV10-2 and TRBJ1-2; TRBD1 might be the D (6 bases). V was clipped by 7 bases and J by 8 bases, with 17 bases between them. From germline, CDR1 is WSHSY and CDR2 SAAADI. The CDR3 contains 13 residues. CDR3 amino acids: CASTGLGGAGYTF. CDR3 DNA sequence: TGCGCCAGCACTGGTTTAGGGGGTGCCGGCTACACCTTC.

This sequence joins TRBV12-5 and TRBJ2-7; D might be TRBD2 (7 bases). Looked up from germline, CDR1 is LGHNT and CDR2 is FRNRAP. This CDR3 comprises 24 residues. Trimming took off 2 bases at V and 3 bases at J, with 41 bases between the two ends. Written as DNA, the CDR3 is TGTGCTAGTGGTTTGAGACCACTCCTGACGGGGGTACAGGGCGGGGGCCCTGCGGGCTACGAGCAGTACTTC. Translation: CASGLRPLLTGVQGGGPAGYEQYF.

The genes are TRBV6-6 and TRBJ1-1; 7 bases agree with TRBD1. Germline assignment: CDR1 MNHNY and CDR2 SVGAGI (reference sequence). With 6 bases clipped from V and 4 bases from J, the junction kept 11 bases outside the gene matches. This CDR3 is 15 amino acids long. DNA of the CDR3: TGTGCCAGCAGGCCATCGACAGGGTTGATCACTGAAGCTTTCTTT. It specifies CASRPSTGLITEAFF.

CDR3 bases: TGTGCCAGCAGCCTAGGGACCCAGAAAGAGACCCAGTACTTC. Translating it yields CASSLGTQKETQYF. This chain links TRBV7-9 with TRBJ2-5; D tentatively fits TRBD1 or TRBD2 (5 bases each). CDR3 length: 14 amino acids. V lost 5 bases and J 3 bases, leaving 13 bases between the germline ends. Germline-derived CDR1 and CDR2 are SEHNR and FQNEAQ (reference sequence).

The chain combines TRBV10-3 with TRBJ2-7, with D perhaps matching TRBD1 or TRBD2 (6 bases each). The germline CDR1 and CDR2 sequences are ENHRY and SYGVKD. The V end lost 6 bases, the J end lost 6 bases, and 18 bases lay between the germline ends. The CDR3 loop spans 14 amino acids. The CDR3 loop is CAIRDSPPGGEQYF. The CDR3 region has the DNA TGTGCCATCAGGGACAGTCCCCCCGGGGGCGAGCAGTACTTC.

This clone was seen only once. The gene calls are TRBV5-1 and TRBJ2-5, with 12 bases aligning to TRBD1. The CDR3 spans 15 residues. V shed 4 bases, J shed 8 bases, and the junction held 9 bases outside the gene matches. Germline values: CDR1 SGHRS, CDR2 YFSETQ. The CDR3 loop is CASSPMGQGADTQYF. As DNA, the CDR3 is TGCGCCAGCAGCCCCATGGGACAGGGGGCGGACACCCAGTACTTC.

The table lists this clone with a few counts. Other DNA sequences in the same sample also yield this CDR3. V gene TRBV29-1 combines with J gene TRBJ1-2, with D possibly being TRBD1 (5 bases). V was shortened by 6 bases and J by 4 bases, with 6 bases between the two germline ends. CDR1 is SQVTM and CDR2 is ANQGSEA in the germline V gene. This CDR3 has 10 amino acids. CDR3: CSVDSYGYTF. CDR3 DNA: TGCAGCGTCGACAGCTATGGCTACACCTTC.

This chain connects TRBV28 to TRBJ2-3; 8 nucleotides agree with TRBD1. The CDR3 is 16 amino acids. The V and J ends lost 5 bases and 5 bases, in that order; junction bases with no gene match: 12. Per the germline V gene, CDR1 is MDHEN and CDR2 is SYDVKM. The CDR3 here is CASSPGTGTQGDTQYF. CDR3 DNA: TGTGCCAGCAGTCCCGGGACAGGAACACAGGGAGATACGCAGTATTTT.

The V gene is TRBV30, the J gene TRBJ2-4; D unresolved. V lost 3 bases, J lost 2 bases, and 5 bases lay in between. In germline, CDR1 is GTSNPN, CDR2 SVGIG (reference sequence). This CDR3 has 12 residues. CDR3 amino acids: CAWREPKNIQYF. Here the CDR3 DNA reads TGTGCCTGGAGGGAACCCAAAAACATTCAGTACTTC.

The V and J genes are TRBV5-1 and TRBJ2-7; TRBD1 matches 10 bases. The CDR3 loop spans 15 amino acids. V gave up 0 bases and J gave up 3 bases; unmatched junction bases: 3. Looked up from germline, CDR1 is SGHRS and CDR2 is YFSETQ. The CDR3 is CASSLGGTGDYEQYF. The CDR3 nucleotides are TGCGCCAGCAGCTTGGGGGGGACAGGGGACTACGAGCAGTACTTC.

The CDR3 is CASRSTEGPQETQYF. As DNA, the CDR3 is TGTGCCAGCAGATCGACAGAGGGACCTCAAGAGACCCAGTACTTC. The chain recombines TRBV2 with TRBJ2-5; D is possibly TRBD1 or TRBD2 (5 bases each). The CDR3 has 15 residues. In germline, CDR1 is SNHLY, CDR2 FYNNEI. V dropped 6 bases and J dropped 2 bases, with 16 bases sitting between them.

The genes are TRBV6-6 and TRBJ1-2; 10 bases match TRBD1. Losses at the gene ends were 6 bases for V and 4 bases for J; bases not matched to a gene: 11. Germline V gene lookup returns CDR1 MNHNY and CDR2 SVGAGI (reference sequence). This CDR3 is 16 amino acids long. The CDR3 is CASRTGGGSSFYGYTF. The DNA for the CDR3 is TGTGCCAGCAGGACAGGGGGCGGGAGTAGTTTCTATGGCTACACCTTC.

CDR3 coding DNA: TGTGCCAGCACAGGGGGCGATACTAGCAATCAGCCCCAGCATTTT. Translated, it gives CASTGGDTSNQPQHF. The chain couples TRBV2 to TRBJ1-5; 8 bases are shared with TRBD1. Germline CDR1 SNHLY, CDR2 FYNNEI. V shed 7 bases, J shed 0 bases, and the junction held 5 bases outside the gene matches. The CDR3 runs to 15 residues.

The genes are TRBV6-5 and TRBJ1-1; no firm D call. CDR3 length: 14 residues. In germline, CDR1 is MNHEY, CDR2 SVGAGI. Trimming removed 0 bases from V and 1 base from J, with 6 bases in between. Here the CDR3 DNA reads TGTGCCAGCAGTTACTCATCAAGGAACACTGAAGCTTTCTTT. Protein product: CASSYSSRNTEAFF.

The chain combines TRBV2 with TRBJ1-4, with unresolved D. This CDR3 comprises 17 residues. V was cut by 1 base and J by 6 bases, with 18 bases left in between. Germline assignment: CDR1 SNHLY and CDR2 FYNNEI. The CDR3 here is CASSEGLTSRTDEKLFF. DNA for the CDR3: TGTGCCAGCAGTGAAGGGTTAACCTCTCGGACGGATGAAAAACTGTTTTTT.

This chain links TRBV5-4 with TRBJ2-1, with TRBD2 matching 12 bases. Trimming took 0 bases from V and 6 from J; bases not matched to a gene: 10. CDR1 and CDR2 from the germline V gene are SGHNT and YYREEE (reference sequence). The CDR3 length is 18 residues. This CDR3 is CASSLALASGGVGNEQFF. CDR3 coding DNA: TGTGCCAGCAGCTTGGCGCTTGCTAGCGGGGGGGTTGGCAATGAGCAGTTCTTC.

This clone was counted between two and nine times. This chain uses TRBV7-2 with TRBJ2-3; 7 positions match TRBD2. The J segment lost 7 bases and the V segment lost 5 bases, leaving 12 bases of the junction unmatched. The CDR3 runs to 15 residues. In germline, CDR1 is SGHTA, CDR2 FQGNSA. The CDR3 is CASSDAGIAGNTQYF. In DNA, the CDR3 is TGTGCCAGCAGCGACGCCGGTATAGCGGGTAATACGCAGTATTTT.

The chain links TRBV29-1 to TRBJ2-4; TRBD2 might be the D (5 bases). The CDR3 has 14 residues. Germline values: CDR1 SQVTM, CDR2 ANQGSEA. Trimming removed 1 base at V and 9 bases at J, with 16 bases between. The CDR3 spells CSVEVRGQKGIQYF. In DNA form, the CDR3 reads TGCAGCGTTGAAGTCCGGGGTCAGAAGGGCATTCAGTACTTC.

There are a few counts of this clone. This chain connects TRBV7-2 to TRBJ1-2, with D perhaps matching TRBD1 (6 bases). Trimming shortened V by 4 bases and J by 9 bases, and 9 bases separated the two germline ends. The length of the CDR3 is 11 residues. Germline V gene sequence: CDR1 SGHTA, CDR2 FQGNSA. CDR3 bases: TGTGCCAGCAGCTCACAGGGCAGCTACACCTTC. Its protein product is CASSSQGSYTF.

V and J are TRBV2 and TRBJ2-1; D unresolved. The CDR3 is 13 amino acids. Trimming pared 4 bases from V and 6 bases from J, leaving 10 bases between. Germline V gene data show CDR1 as SNHLY and CDR2 as FYNNEI. This CDR3 reads CASSGIPSNEQFF. The DNA of the CDR3 is TGTGCCAGCAGTGGGATCCCCTCCAATGAGCAGTTCTTC.